This T cell receptor (beta chain) is from a study of cytomegalovirus exposure and HLA in healthy donors. Findings of the study overall: As immune exposure information, only CMV serostatus was available. Evidence from a later analysis indicated that most CMV-associated TCR beta chains looked HLA-restricted.

In regard to this clone: Its matching antigen is unknown.

V lost 0 bases to trimming and J lost 4 bases, with 25 bases between them. Germline CDR1 reads LGHNA; CDR2 reads YNFKEQ. The CDR3 consists of 21 residues. Donors in the study were healthy people who gave bone marrow. PCR involved 60 Vbeta and 13 Jbeta primers. Per the authors' pipeline: An analysis that came later counted tens of millions of unique TCR beta chains, approximately 11 million shared. The assay was immunoSEQ multiplex PCR, and TCRdb's table has in-frame clones only and misses some. V and J calls and clone size follow that table, whereas D and trimming were derived from the DNA. The table includes approximately 110,000 clones, around 78% detected once.

This receptor was taken from a middle-aged man in good health and CMV-seronegative. The V gene is TRBV4-2, the J gene TRBJ2-6; possibly TRBD1 for D (5 bases). The specimen sequenced was PBMCs. CDR3 coding DNA: TGTGCCAGCAGCCAAGATTTCAGGAACGGGTCAGGGTCAACCGGGGCCAACGTCCTGACTTTC. Amino acids: CASSQDFRNGSGSTGANVLTF.